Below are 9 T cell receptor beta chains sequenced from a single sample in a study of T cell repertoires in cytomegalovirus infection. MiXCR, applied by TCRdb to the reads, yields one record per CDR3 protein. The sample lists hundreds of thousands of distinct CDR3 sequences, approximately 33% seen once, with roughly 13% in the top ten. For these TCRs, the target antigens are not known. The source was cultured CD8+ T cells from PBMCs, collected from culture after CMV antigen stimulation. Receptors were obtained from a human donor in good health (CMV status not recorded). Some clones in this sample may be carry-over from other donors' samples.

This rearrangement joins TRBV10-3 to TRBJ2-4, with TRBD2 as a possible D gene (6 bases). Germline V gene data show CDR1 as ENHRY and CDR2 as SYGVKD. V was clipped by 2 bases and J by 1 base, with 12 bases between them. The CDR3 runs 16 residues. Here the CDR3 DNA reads TGTGCCATCAGTGAGGAGGAGGCGGGGGCCAAAAACATTCAGTACTTC. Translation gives CAISEEEAGAKNIQYF.

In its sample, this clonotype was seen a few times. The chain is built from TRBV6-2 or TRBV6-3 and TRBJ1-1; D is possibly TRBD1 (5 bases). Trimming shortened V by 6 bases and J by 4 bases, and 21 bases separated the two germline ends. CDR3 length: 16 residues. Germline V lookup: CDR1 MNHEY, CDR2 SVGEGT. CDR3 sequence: CASSSRTPQGGTEAFF. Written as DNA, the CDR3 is TGTGCCAGCAGCTCTCGAACCCCGCAGGGAGGCACTGAAGCTTTCTTT.

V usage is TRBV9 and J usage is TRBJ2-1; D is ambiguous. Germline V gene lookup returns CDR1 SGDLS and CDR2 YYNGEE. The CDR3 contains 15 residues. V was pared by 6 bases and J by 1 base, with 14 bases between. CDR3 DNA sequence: TGTGCCAGCACGGTTTCAGGTAGTTCCTACAATGAGCAGTTCTTC. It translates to CASTVSGSSYNEQFF. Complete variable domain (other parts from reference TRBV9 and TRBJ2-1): DSGVTQTPKHLITATGQRVTLRCSPRSGDLSVYWYQQSLDQGLQFLIQYYNGEERAKGNILERFSAQQFPDLHSELNLSSLELGDSALYFCASTVSGSSYNEQFFGPGTRLTVL.

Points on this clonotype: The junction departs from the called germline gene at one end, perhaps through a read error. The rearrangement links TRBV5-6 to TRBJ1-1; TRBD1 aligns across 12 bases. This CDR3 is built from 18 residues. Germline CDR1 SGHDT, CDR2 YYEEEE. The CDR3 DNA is TGTGCCGGCAGCTTGGGGCGGGACAGGGGGCGAACGAACACTGAAGCTTTCTTT. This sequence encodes CAGSLGRDRGRTNTEAFF.

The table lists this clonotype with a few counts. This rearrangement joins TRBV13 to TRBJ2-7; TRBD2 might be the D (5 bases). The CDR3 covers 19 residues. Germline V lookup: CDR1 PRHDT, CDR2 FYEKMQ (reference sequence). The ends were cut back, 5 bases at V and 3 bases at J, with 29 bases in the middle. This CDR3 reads CASSPGTRRGVEEGYEQYV. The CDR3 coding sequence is TGTGCCAGCAGCCCGGGAACGAGACGTGGTGTAGAGGAAGGCTACGAGCAGTACGTC.

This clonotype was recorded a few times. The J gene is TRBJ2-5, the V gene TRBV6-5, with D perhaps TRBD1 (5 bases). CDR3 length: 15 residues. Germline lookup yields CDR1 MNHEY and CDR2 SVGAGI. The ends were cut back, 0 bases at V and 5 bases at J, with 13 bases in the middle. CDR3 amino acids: CASSYSPGRKETQYF. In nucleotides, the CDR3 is TGTGCCAGCAGTTACTCACCAGGGCGTAAGGAGACCCAGTACTTC.

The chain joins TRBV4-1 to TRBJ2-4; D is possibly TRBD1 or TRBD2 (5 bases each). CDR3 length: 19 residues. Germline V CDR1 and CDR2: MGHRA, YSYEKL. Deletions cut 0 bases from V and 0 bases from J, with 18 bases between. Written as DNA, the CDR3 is TGCGCCAGCAGCCAAGAGATCTCAGGGAGATTACTAGCCAAAAACATTCAGTACTTC. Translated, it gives CASSQEISGRLLAKNIQYF.

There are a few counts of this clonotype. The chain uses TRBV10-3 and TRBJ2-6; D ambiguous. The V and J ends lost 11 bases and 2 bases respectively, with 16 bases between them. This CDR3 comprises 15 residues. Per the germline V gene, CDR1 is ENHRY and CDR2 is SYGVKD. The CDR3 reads CALSYRAAGANVLTF. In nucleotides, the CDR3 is TGTGCCCTATCATATAGGGCAGCTGGGGCCAACGTCCTGACTTTC.

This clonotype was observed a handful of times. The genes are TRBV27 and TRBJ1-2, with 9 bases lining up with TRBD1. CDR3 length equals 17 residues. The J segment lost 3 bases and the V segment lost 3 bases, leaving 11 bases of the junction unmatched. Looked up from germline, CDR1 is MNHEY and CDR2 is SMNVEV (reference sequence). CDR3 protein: CASSFSYRGQKDYGYTF. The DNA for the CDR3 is TGTGCCAGCAGTTTTTCGTACAGGGGGCAGAAAGACTATGGCTACACCTTC.